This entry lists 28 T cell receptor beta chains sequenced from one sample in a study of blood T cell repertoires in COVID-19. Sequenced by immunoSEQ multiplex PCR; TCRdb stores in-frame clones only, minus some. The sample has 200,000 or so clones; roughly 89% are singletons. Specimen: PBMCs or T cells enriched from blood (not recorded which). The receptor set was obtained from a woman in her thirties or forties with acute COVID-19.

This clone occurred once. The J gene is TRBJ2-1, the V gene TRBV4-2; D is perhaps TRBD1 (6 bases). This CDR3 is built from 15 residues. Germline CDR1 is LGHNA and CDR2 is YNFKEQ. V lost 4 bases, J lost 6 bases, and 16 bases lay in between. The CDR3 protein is CASSLTTGLGNEQFF. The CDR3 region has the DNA TGTGCCAGCAGCCTTACCACAGGGCTCGGCAATGAGCAGTTCTTC.

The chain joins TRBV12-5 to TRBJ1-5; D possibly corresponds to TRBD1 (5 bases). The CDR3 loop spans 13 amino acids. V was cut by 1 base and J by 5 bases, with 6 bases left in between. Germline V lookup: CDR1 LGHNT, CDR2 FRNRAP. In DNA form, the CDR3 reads TGTGCTAGTGGTTTGGCCAGGGATCAGCCCCAGCATTTT. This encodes CASGLARDQPQHF.

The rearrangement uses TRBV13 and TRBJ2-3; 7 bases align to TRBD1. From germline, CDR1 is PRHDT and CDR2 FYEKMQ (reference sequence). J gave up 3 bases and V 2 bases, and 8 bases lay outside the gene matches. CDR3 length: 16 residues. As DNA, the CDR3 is TGTGCCAGCAGCTTACGGACAGGAGCCAGGACAGATACGCAGTATTTT. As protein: CASSLRTGARTDTQYF.

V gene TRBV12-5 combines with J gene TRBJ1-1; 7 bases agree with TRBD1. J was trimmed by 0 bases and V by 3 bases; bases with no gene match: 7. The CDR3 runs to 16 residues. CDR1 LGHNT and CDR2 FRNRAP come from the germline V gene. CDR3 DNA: TGTGCTAGTGGTTTCCCCAGGGGACAGATGAACACTGAAGCTTTCTTT. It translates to CASGFPRGQMNTEAFF.

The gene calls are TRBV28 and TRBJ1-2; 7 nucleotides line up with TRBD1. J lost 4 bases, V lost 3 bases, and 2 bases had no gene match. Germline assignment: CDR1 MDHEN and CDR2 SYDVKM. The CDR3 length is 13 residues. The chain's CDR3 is CASSLAGGYGYTF. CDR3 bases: TGTGCCAGCAGTTTGGCAGGGGGCTATGGCTACACCTTC.

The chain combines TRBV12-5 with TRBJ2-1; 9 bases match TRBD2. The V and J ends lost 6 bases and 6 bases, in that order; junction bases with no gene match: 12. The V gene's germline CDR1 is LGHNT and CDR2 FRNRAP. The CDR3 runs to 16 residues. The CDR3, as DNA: TGTGCTAGTGGACCTGCAGGGACTAGCACCGGCAATGAGCAGTTCTTC. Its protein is CASGPAGTSTGNEQFF.

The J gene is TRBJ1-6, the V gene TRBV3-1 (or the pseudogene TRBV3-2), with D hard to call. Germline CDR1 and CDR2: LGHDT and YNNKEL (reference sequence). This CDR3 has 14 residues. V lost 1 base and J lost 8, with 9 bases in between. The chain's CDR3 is CASSQGAVYSPLHF. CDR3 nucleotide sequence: TGTGCCAGCAGCCAAGGAGCGGTATATTCACCCCTCCACTTT.

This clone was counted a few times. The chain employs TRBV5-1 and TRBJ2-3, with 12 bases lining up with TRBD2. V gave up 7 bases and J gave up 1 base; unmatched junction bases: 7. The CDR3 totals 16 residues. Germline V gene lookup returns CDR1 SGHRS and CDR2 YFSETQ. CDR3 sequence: CASGPRTSGGTDTQYF. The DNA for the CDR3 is TGCGCCAGCGGACCCAGGACTAGCGGGGGCACAGATACGCAGTATTTT. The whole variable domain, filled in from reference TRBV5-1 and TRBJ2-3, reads KAGVTQTPRYLIKTRGQQVTLSCSPISGHRSVSWYQQTPGQGLQFLFEYFSETQRNKGNFPGRFSGRQFSNSRSEMNVSTLELGDSALYLCASGPRTSGGTDTQYFGPGTRLTVL.

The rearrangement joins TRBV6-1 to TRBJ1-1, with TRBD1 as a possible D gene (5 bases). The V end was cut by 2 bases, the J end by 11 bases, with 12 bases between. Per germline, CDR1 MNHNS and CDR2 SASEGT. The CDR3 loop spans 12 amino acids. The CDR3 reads CASSERGRRAFF. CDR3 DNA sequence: TGTGCCAGCAGTGAACGGGGGAGAAGGGCTTTCTTT.

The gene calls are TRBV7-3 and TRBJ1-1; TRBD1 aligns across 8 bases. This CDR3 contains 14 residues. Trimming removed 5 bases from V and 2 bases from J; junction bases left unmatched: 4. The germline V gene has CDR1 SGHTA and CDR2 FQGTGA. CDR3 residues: CASSPAGGNTEAFF. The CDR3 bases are TGTGCCAGCAGCCCGGCAGGGGGCAACACTGAAGCTTTCTTT.

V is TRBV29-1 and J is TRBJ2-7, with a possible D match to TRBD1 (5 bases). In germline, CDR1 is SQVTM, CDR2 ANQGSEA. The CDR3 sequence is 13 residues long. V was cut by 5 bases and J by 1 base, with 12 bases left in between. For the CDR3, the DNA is TGCAGCGTTACGGACACAACGTCCTACGAGCAGTACTTC. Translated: CSVTDTTSYEQYF.

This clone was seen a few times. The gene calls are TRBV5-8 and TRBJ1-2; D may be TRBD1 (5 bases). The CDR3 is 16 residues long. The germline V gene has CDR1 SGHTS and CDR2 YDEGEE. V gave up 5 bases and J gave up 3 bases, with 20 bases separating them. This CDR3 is CASSSPTGGKDYGYTF. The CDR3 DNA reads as TGTGCCAGCAGTTCACCGACGGGGGGGAAGGACTATGGCTACACCTTC.

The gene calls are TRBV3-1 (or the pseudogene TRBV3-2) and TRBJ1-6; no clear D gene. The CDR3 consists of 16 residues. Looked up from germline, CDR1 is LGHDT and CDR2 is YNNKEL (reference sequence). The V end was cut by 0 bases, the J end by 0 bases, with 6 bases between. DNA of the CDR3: TGTGCCAGCAGCCAAGATTGGAGCTCCTATAATTCACCCCTCCACTTT. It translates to CASSQDWSSYNSPLHF.

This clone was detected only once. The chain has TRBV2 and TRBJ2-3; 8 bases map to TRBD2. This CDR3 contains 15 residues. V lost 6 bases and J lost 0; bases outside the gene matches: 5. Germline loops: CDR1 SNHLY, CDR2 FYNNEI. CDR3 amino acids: CASRSGGTSTDTQYF. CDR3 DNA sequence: TGTGCCAGCAGAAGCGGGGGAACTAGCACAGATACGCAGTATTTT.

CDR3 sequence reads: CASSENRDTIYF. CDR3 DNA: TGTGCCAGCAGTGAAAACAGGGACACCATATATTTT. The chain uses TRBV6-1 and TRBJ1-3; tentatively, D is TRBD1 (6 bases). The germline V and J ends were trimmed by 2 bases and 8 bases, with 7 bases remaining between them. Germline lookup yields CDR1 MNHNS and CDR2 SASEGT. This CDR3 is built from 12 residues.

The CDR3 loop is CASSEVIWRGRSDGELFF. The CDR3 DNA follows: TGTGCCAGCAGTGAAGTGATTTGGAGGGGCCGGTCTGACGGGGAGCTGTTTTTT. The rearrangement links TRBV25-1 to TRBJ2-2; D is possibly TRBD2 (6 bases). Trimming cost V 2 bases and J 7 bases, with 23 bases left between them. Germline CDR1 and CDR2: MGHDK and SYGVNS. The CDR3 covers 18 residues.

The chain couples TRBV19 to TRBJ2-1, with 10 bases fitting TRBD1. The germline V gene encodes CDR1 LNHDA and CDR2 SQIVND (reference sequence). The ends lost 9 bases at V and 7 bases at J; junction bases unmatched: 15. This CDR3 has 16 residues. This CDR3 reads CASPTLAGQGLNEQFF. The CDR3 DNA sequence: TGTGCCAGCCCAACCCTCGCGGGACAGGGGCTTAATGAGCAGTTCTTC. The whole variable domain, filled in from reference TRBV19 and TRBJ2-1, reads DGGITQSPKYLFRKEGQNVTLSCEQNLNHDAMYWYRQDPGQGLRLIYYSQIVNDFQKGDIAEGYSVSREKKESFPLTVTSAQKNPTAFYLCASPTLAGQGLNEQFFGPGTRLTVL.

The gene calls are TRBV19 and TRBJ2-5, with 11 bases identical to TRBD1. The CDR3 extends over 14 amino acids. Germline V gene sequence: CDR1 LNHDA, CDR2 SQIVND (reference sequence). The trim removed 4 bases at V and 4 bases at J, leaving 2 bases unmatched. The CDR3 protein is CASSTGQGAETQYF. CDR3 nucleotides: TGTGCCAGTAGTACTGGACAGGGGGCAGAGACCCAGTACTTC.

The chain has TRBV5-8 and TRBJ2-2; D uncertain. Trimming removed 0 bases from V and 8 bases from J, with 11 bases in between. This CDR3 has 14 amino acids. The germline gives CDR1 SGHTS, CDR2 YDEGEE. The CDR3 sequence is CASSLDSPRGELFF. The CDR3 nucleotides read TGTGCCAGCAGCTTGGACTCGCCTCGTGGGGAGCTGTTTTTT.

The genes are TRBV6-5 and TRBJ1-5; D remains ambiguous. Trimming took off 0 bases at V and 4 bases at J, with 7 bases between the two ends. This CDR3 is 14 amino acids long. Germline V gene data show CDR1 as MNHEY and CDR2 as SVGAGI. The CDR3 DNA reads TGTGCCAGCAGTTACTCAGCCGAGAATCAGCCCCAGCATTTT. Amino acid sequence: CASSYSAENQPQHF.

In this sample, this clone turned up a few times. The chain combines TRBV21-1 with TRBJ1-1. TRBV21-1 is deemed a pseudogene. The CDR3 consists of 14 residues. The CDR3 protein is CASSKVHGYTEAFF. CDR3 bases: TGTGCCAGCAGCAAAGTGCACGGGTACACTGAAGCTTTCTTT.

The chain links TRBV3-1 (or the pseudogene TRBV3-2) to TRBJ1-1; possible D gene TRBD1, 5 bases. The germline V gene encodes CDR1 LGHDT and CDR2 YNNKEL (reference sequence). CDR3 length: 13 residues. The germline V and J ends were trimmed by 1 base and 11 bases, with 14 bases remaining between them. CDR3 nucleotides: TGTGCCAGCAGCCAAGTTCGGGGGTCTGTGGCTTTCTTT. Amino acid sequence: CASSQVRGSVAFF.

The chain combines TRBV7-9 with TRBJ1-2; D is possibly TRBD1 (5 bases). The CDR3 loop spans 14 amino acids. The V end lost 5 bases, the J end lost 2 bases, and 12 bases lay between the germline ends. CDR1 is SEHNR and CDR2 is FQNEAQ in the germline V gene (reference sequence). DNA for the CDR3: TGTGCCAGCAGCGTACAGGCCCCGAACTATGGCTACACCTTC. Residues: CASSVQAPNYGYTF.

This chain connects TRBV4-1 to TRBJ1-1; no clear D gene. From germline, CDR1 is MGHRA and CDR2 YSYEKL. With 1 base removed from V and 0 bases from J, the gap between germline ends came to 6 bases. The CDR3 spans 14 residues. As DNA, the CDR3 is TGCGCCAGCAGCCAAGTATCTATGAACACTGAAGCTTTCTTT. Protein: CASSQVSMNTEAFF.

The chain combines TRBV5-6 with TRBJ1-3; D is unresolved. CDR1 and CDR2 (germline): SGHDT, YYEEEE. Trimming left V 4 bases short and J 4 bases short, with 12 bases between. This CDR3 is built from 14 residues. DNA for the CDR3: TGTGCCAGCAGCCGGGAGTTGAAAGGAAACACCATATATTTT. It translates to CASSRELKGNTIYF.

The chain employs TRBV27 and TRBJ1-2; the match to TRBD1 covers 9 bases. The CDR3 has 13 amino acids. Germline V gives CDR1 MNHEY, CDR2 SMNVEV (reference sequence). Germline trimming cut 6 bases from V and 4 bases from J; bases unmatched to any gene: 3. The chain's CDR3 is CASRQTGGYGYTF. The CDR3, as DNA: TGTGCCAGCAGACAGACAGGGGGCTATGGCTACACCTTC.

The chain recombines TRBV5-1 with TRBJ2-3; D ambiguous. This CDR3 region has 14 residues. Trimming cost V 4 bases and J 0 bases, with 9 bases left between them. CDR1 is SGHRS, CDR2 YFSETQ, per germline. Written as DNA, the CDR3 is TGCGCCAGCAGCGATCCTACTAGCACAGATACGCAGTATTTT. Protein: CASSDPTSTDTQYF.

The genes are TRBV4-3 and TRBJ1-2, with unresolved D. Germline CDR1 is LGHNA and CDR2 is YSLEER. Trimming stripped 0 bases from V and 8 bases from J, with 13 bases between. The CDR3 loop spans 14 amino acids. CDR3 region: CASSQEQSRLGYTF. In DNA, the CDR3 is TGCGCCAGCAGCCAAGAGCAGTCGCGACTGGGCTACACCTTC.